The 20 T cell receptor beta chains presented below share a single source sample, sequenced in a study of cytomegalovirus exposure and HLA in healthy donors. Researchers ran the PCR with 60 Vbeta and 13 Jbeta primers. The table came from immunoSEQ multiplex PCR; TCRdb's copy has only in-frame clones and leaves some out. The table shows fewer than 150,000 clones, with under 85% occurring only once. Input material: PBMCs. The receptors come from a man between 25 and 39 years old in good health and CMV-seronegative.

The V gene is TRBV9, the J gene TRBJ1-6; 9 bases agree with TRBD1. The V and J ends lost 4 bases and 7 bases, in that order; junction bases with no gene match: 6. Germline CDR1 reads SGDLS; CDR2 reads YYNGEE. The CDR3 length is 15 residues. CDR3: CASSIEGQGNSPLHF. DNA for the CDR3: TGTGCCAGCAGCATCGAAGGACAGGGGAATTCACCCCTCCACTTT.

This clone has a handful of counts. This chain uses TRBV30 with TRBJ1-4; the D is unclear. The CDR3 length is 13 residues. The V end lost 5 bases, the J end lost 4 bases, and 11 bases lay between the germline ends. Germline V CDR1 and CDR2: GTSNPN, SVGIG (reference sequence). The CDR3 here is CAWAAALNEKLFF. Written as DNA, the CDR3 is TGTGCCTGGGCGGCAGCACTTAATGAAAAACTGTTTTTT.

This clone was found once. This chain links TRBV27 with TRBJ1-1; D unresolved. Per the germline V gene, CDR1 is MNHEY and CDR2 is SMNVEV (reference sequence). Trimming left V 5 bases short and J 5 bases short, with 15 bases between. CDR3 length: 14 residues. The CDR3 loop reads CASSPWGGGTEAFF. For the CDR3, the DNA is TGTGCCAGCAGTCCGTGGGGAGGAGGGACTGAAGCTTTCTTT.

The chain recombines TRBV5-1 with TRBJ1-1, with D unresolved. This CDR3 spans 17 amino acids. Germline CDR1 and CDR2: SGHRS and YFSETQ. The V gene lost 0 bases and the J gene lost 0 bases, with 15 bases spanning the gap. CDR3 sequence (DNA): TGCGCCAGCAGCTTGGCCGGAGGGAGTAACATGAACACTGAAGCTTTCTTT. It yields the protein CASSLAGGSNMNTEAFF.

The rearrangement links TRBV9 to TRBJ2-7, with D perhaps TRBD1 (5 bases). The CDR3 spans 16 residues. V lost 0 bases and J 4 bases, leaving 17 bases between the germline ends. Germline lookup yields CDR1 SGDLS and CDR2 YYNGEE. CDR3 DNA sequence: TGTGCCAGCAGCGTAGGGGGCGGTGGGTTTCCTTACGAGCAGTACTTC. Encoded protein: CASSVGGGGFPYEQYF.

The V call is TRBV2, the J call TRBJ1-5; a possible D gene is TRBD1 (5 bases). Germline V CDR1 and CDR2: SNHLY, FYNNEI. Between the trimmed V and J ends, which lost 4 bases and 2 bases, there was a span of 15 bases. The CDR3 length is 16 residues. This chain's CDR3 is CASSGQGDGGNQPQHF. CDR3 DNA sequence: TGTGCCAGCAGTGGGCAGGGTGATGGGGGCAATCAGCCCCAGCATTTT.

This clone has more than one count but fewer than ten. The rearrangement links TRBV5-1 to TRBJ1-1, with 7 bases lining up with TRBD1. Germline loops: CDR1 SGHRS, CDR2 YFSETQ. J gave up 7 bases and V 4 bases, and 13 bases lay outside the gene matches. The CDR3 has 15 residues. DNA for the CDR3: TGCGCCAGCAGCCCCTACCCAACCAGGGACAGTGAAGCTTTCTTT. The encoded protein is CASSPYPTRDSEAFF.

The genes are TRBV28 and TRBJ2-5, with 8 bases aligning to TRBD2. Germline trimming cut 6 bases from V and 5 bases from J; bases unmatched to any gene: 11. Germline CDR1 is MDHEN and CDR2 is SYDVKM. The CDR3 runs to 15 residues. Here the CDR3 reads CASSPIRGGWETQYF. DNA for the CDR3: TGTGCCAGCAGCCCGATCCGGGGGGGTTGGGAGACCCAGTACTTC.

The chain couples TRBV28 to TRBJ1-2; possible D gene TRBD1, 6 bases. CDR3 length: 15 amino acids. The V end was cut by 1 base, the J end by 3 bases, with 12 bases between. Germline V gene lookup returns CDR1 MDHEN and CDR2 SYDVKM. CDR3 nucleotide sequence: TGTGCCAGCAGTTTATCTTACAGGGCAGACTATGGCTACACCTTC. The encoded protein is CASSLSYRADYGYTF.

The chain employs TRBV28 and TRBJ2-5, with D maybe TRBD1 (5 bases). Germline V gene data show CDR1 as MDHEN and CDR2 as SYDVKM. Trimming took 6 bases from V and 2 from J, leaving 16 bases between them. This CDR3 spans 15 amino acids. CDR3 sequence (DNA): TGTGCCAGCAGCAAAGCAACAGGATTACAAGAGACCCAGTACTTC. Residues: CASSKATGLQETQYF.

The chain recombines TRBV30 with TRBJ1-1; no definite D call. The V gene lost 8 bases and the J gene lost 5 bases, with 18 bases spanning the gap. CDR3 length: 13 residues. Germline V gene sequence: CDR1 GTSNPN, CDR2 SVGIG (reference sequence). CDR3 sequence reads: CAHVRRILTEAFF. For the CDR3, the DNA is TGTGCCCATGTTCGGCGGATACTTACTGAAGCTTTCTTT.

The chain recombines TRBV6-6 with TRBJ1-1; TRBD1 matches at 7 bases. V lost 4 bases to trimming and J lost 5 bases; unmatched junction nucleotides: 4. In germline, CDR1 is MNHNY, CDR2 SVGAGI (reference sequence). This CDR3 comprises 13 residues. CDR3 nucleotide sequence: TGTGCCAGCAGTTCCCCAGGGGGGACTGAAGCTTTCTTT. It codes for CASSSPGGTEAFF.

This clone appeared a single time. V usage is TRBV7-2 and J usage is TRBJ1-1; weak D call: TRBD1 (6 bases). The CDR3 runs to 13 residues. With 2 bases removed from V and 5 bases from J, the gap between germline ends came to 9 bases. Germline V gives CDR1 SGHTA, CDR2 FQGNSA. CDR3 nucleotides: TGTGCCAGCAGCTTACCACAGGGAACTGAAGCTTTCTTT. It codes for CASSLPQGTEAFF.

On this clone itself: Its ends do not fully match the called genes, so a read error is possible. The DNA for the CDR3 is TGCAGCGTTGAGGACAACTACGTAGCTTTATTT. Residues: CSVEDNYVALF. This chain joins TRBV29-1 and TRBJ1-1; possibly TRBD1 for D (5 bases). This CDR3 spans 11 amino acids. Germline loops: CDR1 SQVTM, CDR2 ANQGSEA.

The chain has TRBV6-1 and TRBJ2-3; the match to TRBD2 covers 9 bases. V dropped 2 bases and J dropped 1; count of bases not matched to a gene: 4. CDR1 is MNHNS and CDR2 is SASEGT in the germline V gene. This CDR3 is 16 amino acids long. CDR3 in DNA: TGTGCCAGCAGTGAATCTATAGCGGGAGGCACAGATACGCAGTATTTT. This translates into CASSESIAGGTDTQYF.

The chain carries TRBV7-2 and TRBJ2-7; D possibly corresponds to TRBD2 (7 bases). This CDR3 is 16 amino acids long. Germline CDR1 is SGHTA and CDR2 is FQGNSA. V was trimmed by 5 bases and J by 3 bases, leaving 20 bases between them. CDR3 coding DNA: TGTGCCAGCAGCCCCCCGAGGGGGGGGCAATACTACGAGCAGTACTTC. Amino acid sequence: CASSPPRGGQYYEQYF.

The chain has TRBV21-1 and TRBJ1-4; TRBD1, the D gene given by the table, was not confirmed from the DNA. TRBV21-1 is a pseudogene. The CDR3 consists of 16 residues. CDR3 in DNA: TGTGCCAGCAGCAAAGGAGGGGGAACAGGGTACGAAAAACTGTTTTTT. It specifies CASSKGGGTGYEKLFF.

CDR3 in amino acids: CASSQSDRGWDEQYF. CDR3 nucleotide sequence: TGCGCCAGCAGCCAATCCGACAGGGGGTGGGACGAGCAGTACTTC. The V and J genes are TRBV4-3 and TRBJ2-7; TRBD1 matches 9 bases. CDR1 and CDR2 (germline): LGHNA, YSLEER. The CDR3 is made up of 15 amino acids. With 2 bases clipped from V and 5 bases from J, the junction kept 7 bases outside the gene matches.

This chain connects TRBV7-9 to TRBJ2-7; TRBD2 agrees at 7 bases. Per the germline V gene, CDR1 is SEHNR and CDR2 is FQNEAQ (reference sequence). With 5 bases clipped from V and 6 bases from J, the junction kept 13 bases outside the gene matches. This CDR3 is built from 15 residues. CDR3 DNA sequence: TGTGCCAGCAGCCGGGCGGGGGAGGAAGAAGGCGAGCAGTACTTC. This sequence encodes CASSRAGEEEGEQYF. The whole variable domain, filled in from reference TRBV7-9 and TRBJ2-7, reads DTGVSQNPRHKITKRGQNVTFRCDPISEHNRLYWYRQTLGQGPEFLTYFQNEAQLEKSRLLSDRFSAERPKGSFSTLEIQRTEQGDSAMYLCASSRAGEEEGEQYFGPGTRLTVT.

The CDR3 DNA is TGTGCCAGCAGCCATGAAATGGCCGTGAACACTGAAGCTTTCTTT. This translates into CASSHEMAVNTEAFF. The chain couples TRBV14 to TRBJ1-1; D call uncertain. The CDR3 has 15 amino acids. Looked up from germline, CDR1 is SGHDN and CDR2 is FVKESK. With 3 bases removed from V and 0 bases from J, the gap between germline ends came to 11 bases. Full variable domain (missing parts from reference TRBV14 and TRBJ1-1): EAGVTQFPSHSVIEKGQTVTLRCDPISGHDNLYWYRRVMGKEIKFLLHFVKESKQDESGMPNNRFLAERTGGTYSTLKVQPAELEDSGVYFCASSHEMAVNTEAFFGQGTRLTVV.